This is a list of T cell receptor beta chains from one sample in a study of cytomegalovirus exposure and HLA in healthy donors. Using immunoSEQ multiplex PCR, the repertoire was profiled, and TCRdb retains in-frame clones only, with some absent. The data contain fewer than 200,000 clones, about 82% of them seen just once; the ten biggest clones take up 0.75% to 0.8%. The source material was PBMCs. The receptors originated from a female donor in good health and CMV-seronegative. Each CDR3 is given with its conserved first and last residue. The D gene is left open where the match is weak. The size of a clone is reported for some rows only, either as once, few or many, or as a class for expanded clones.

V gene: TRBV5-4; clone size: .; D gene: .; J gene: TRBJ2-2; CDR3 protein: CASSLDGGANTGELFF; CDR3 DNA: TGTGCCAGCAGCTTGGATGGCGGGGCGAACACCGGGGAGCTGTTTTTT
V gene: TRBV18; clone size: .; D gene: .; J gene: TRBJ2-3; CDR3 protein: CASSPLAGGDTQYF; CDR3 DNA: TGTGCCAGCTCACCACTGGCCGGGGGAGATACGCAGTATTTT
V gene: TRBV7-8; clone size: .; D gene: .; J gene: TRBJ2-1; CDR3 protein: CASSFPGLRSNEQFF; CDR3 DNA: TGTGCCAGCAGCTTTCCCGGACTGAGGAGCAATGAGCAGTTCTTC
V gene: TRBV19; clone size: few; D gene: .; J gene: TRBJ1-1; CDR3 protein: CASSMGQNTEAFF; CDR3 DNA: TGTGCCAGTAGTATGGGACAGAACACTGAAGCTTTCTTT
V gene: TRBV4-3; clone size: .; D gene: TRBD1; J gene: TRBJ2-7; CDR3 protein: CASSQGPGQGNEQYF; CDR3 DNA: TGCGCCAGCAGCCAAGGTCCGGGACAGGGAAACGAGCAGTACTTC
V gene: TRBV6-5; clone size: .; D gene: .; J gene: TRBJ1-1; CDR3 protein: CASRTPKSTEAFF; CDR3 DNA: TGTGCCAGCAGAACCCCGAAGAGCACTGAAGCTTTCTTT
V gene: TRBV5-4; clone size: .; D gene: .; J gene: TRBJ1-3; CDR3 protein: CASSLLPGFTGNTIYF; CDR3 DNA: TGTGCCAGCAGCTTGCTTCCGGGTTTTACTGGAAACACCATATATTTT
V gene: TRBV28; clone size: .; D gene: TRBD1; J gene: TRBJ2-7; CDR3 protein: CASSSAGTGEREQYF; CDR3 DNA: TGTGCCAGCAGTTCAGCCGGGACAGGGGAAAGGGAGCAGTACTTC
V gene: TRBV28; clone size: .; D gene: TRBD2; J gene: TRBJ2-7; CDR3 protein: CASSLWTSGPYEQYF; CDR3 DNA: TGTGCCAGCAGTCTCTGGACTAGCGGGCCATACGAGCAGTACTTC
V gene: TRBV23-1; clone size: .; D gene: .; J gene: TRBJ1-2; CDR3 protein: CASSQSTREHYGYTF; CDR3 DNA: TGCGCCAGCAGTCAATCCACACGGGAACACTATGGCTACACCTTC
V gene: TRBV4-3; clone size: few; D gene: TRBD2; J gene: TRBJ2-7; CDR3 protein: CASSQTLAGAHFYEQYF; CDR3 DNA: TGCGCCAGCAGCCAAACTCTAGCGGGAGCACACTTCTACGAGCAGTACTTC
V gene: TRBV11-1; clone size: .; D gene: TRBD1; J gene: TRBJ2-5; CDR3 protein: CASSSRSGGKGETQYF; CDR3 DNA: TGTGCCAGCAGCTCTAGGTCAGGGGGCAAAGGAGAGACCCAGTACTTC
V gene: TRBV1; clone size: .; D gene: .; J gene: TRBJ2-5; CDR3 protein: CTSSRPTSGRETQYF; CDR3 DNA: TGCACCAGCAGCCGCCCGACTAGCGGGAGGGAGACCCAGTACTTC
V gene: TRBV6-1; clone size: .; D gene: TRBD1; J gene: TRBJ1-2; CDR3 protein: CASTTSTGGRYGYTF; CDR3 DNA: TGTGCCAGCACCACCAGCACAGGGGGCCGCTATGGCTACACCTTC
V gene: TRBV6-5; clone size: .; D gene: TRBD1; J gene: TRBJ2-7; CDR3 protein: CASRGAGQGGEQYF; CDR3 DNA: TGTGCCAGCAGGGGAGCTGGACAGGGGGGTGAGCAGTACTTC
V gene: TRBV2; clone size: .; D gene: TRBD2; J gene: TRBJ2-3; CDR3 protein: CASRKREITDTQYF; CDR3 DNA: TGTGCCAGCAGAAAGCGGGAGATCACAGATACGCAGTATTTT
V gene: TRBV9; clone size: once; D gene: TRBD1; J gene: TRBJ2-6; CDR3 protein: CASSLTGGSGANVLTF; CDR3 DNA: TGTGCCAGCAGCCTAACAGGGGGCTCTGGGGCCAACGTCCTGACTTTC
V gene: TRBV4-3; clone size: .; D gene: TRBD1; J gene: TRBJ2-7; CDR3 protein: CASSQAVAGGPYEQYF; CDR3 DNA: TGCGCCAGCAGCCAAGCGGTGGCAGGGGGTCCCTACGAGCAGTACTTC
V gene: TRBV5-1; clone size: few; D gene: TRBD2; J gene: TRBJ2-5; CDR3 protein: CASSLGVAGAQETQYF; CDR3 DNA: TGCGCCAGCAGCTTGGGAGTAGCGGGGGCTCAAGAGACCCAGTACTTC
V gene: TRBV5-6; clone size: .; D gene: .; J gene: TRBJ2-1; CDR3 protein: CASSLGQYYNEQFF; CDR3 DNA: TGTGCCAGCAGCTTGGGCCAGTACTACAATGAGCAGTTCTTC
V gene: TRBV5-5; clone size: .; D gene: .; J gene: TRBJ2-5; CDR3 protein: CASSPDSGTQYF; CDR3 DNA: TGTGCCAGCAGCCCGGACAGCGGGACCCAGTACTTC
V gene: TRBV11-1; clone size: .; D gene: .; J gene: TRBJ2-1; CDR3 protein: CASSLLSAGASPAEQFF; CDR3 DNA: TGTGCCAGCAGCTTATTATCGGCGGGGGCTAGCCCCGCTGAGCAGTTCTTC
V gene: TRBV5-4; clone size: .; D gene: .; J gene: TRBJ2-7; CDR3 protein: CASSHIGQLLNEQYF; CDR3 DNA: TGTGCCAGCAGCCACATAGGACAGCTTCTGAACGAGCAGTACTTC
V gene: TRBV19; clone size: once; D gene: .; J gene: TRBJ2-6; CDR3 protein: CASSIQEGAAGANVLTF; CDR3 DNA: TGTGCCAGTAGTATCCAGGAGGGGGCTGCTGGGGCCAACGTCCTGACTTTC
V gene: TRBV6-1; clone size: .; D gene: TRBD1; J gene: TRBJ1-1; CDR3 protein: CAGARDRGGDRSFF; CDR3 DNA: TGTGCCGGAGCCAGGGACAGGGGAGGGGATAGATCTTTCTTT
V gene: TRBV2; clone size: .; D gene: .; J gene: TRBJ2-7; CDR3 protein: CASSEESGGHSYEQYF; CDR3 DNA: TGTGCCAGCAGTGAAGAGTCGGGGGGCCACTCCTACGAGCAGTACTTC
V gene: TRBV4-2; clone size: .; D gene: TRBD1; J gene: TRBJ1-6; CDR3 protein: CASSPGSGQNNSPLHF; CDR3 DNA: TGTGCCAGCAGCCCAGGCTCGGGACAGAATAATTCACCCCTCCACTTT
V gene: TRBV27; clone size: .; D gene: .; J gene: TRBJ2-5; CDR3 protein: CASSRGYQETQYF; CDR3 DNA: TGTGCCAGCAGCAGAGGGTACCAAGAGACCCAGTACTTC
V gene: TRBV18; clone size: .; D gene: TRBD1; J gene: TRBJ1-5; CDR3 protein: CASSPGQGRGQPQHF; CDR3 DNA: TGTGCCAGCTCACCTGGACAGGGACGAGGCCAGCCCCAGCATTTT
V gene: TRBV18; clone size: .; D gene: .; J gene: TRBJ2-7; CDR3 protein: CASSFKRTESNEQYF; CDR3 DNA: TGTGCCAGCTCTTTTAAAAGGACAGAGTCCAACGAGCAGTACTTC
V gene: TRBV28; clone size: .; D gene: .; J gene: TRBJ2-7; CDR3 protein: CASRRTTGAWPYEQYF; CDR3 DNA: TGTGCCAGCAGGAGAACAACGGGAGCTTGGCCCTACGAGCAGTACTTC
V gene: TRBV25-1; clone size: .; D gene: TRBD1; J gene: TRBJ1-1; CDR3 protein: CASRDRVSRPEAFF; CDR3 DNA: TGTGCCAGCAGAGACAGGGTTTCACGGCCTGAAGCTTTCTTT
V gene: TRBV10-1; clone size: .; D gene: TRBD1; J gene: TRBJ2-2; CDR3 protein: CASSGATGGRNTGELFF; CDR3 DNA: TGCGCCAGCAGTGGGGCCACAGGGGGCAGGAACACCGGGGAGCTGTTTTTT
V gene: TRBV6-4; clone size: .; D gene: TRBD2; J gene: TRBJ2-4; CDR3 protein: CASSVSGGNSQYF; CDR3 DNA: TGTGCCAGCAGCGTTAGCGGGGGAAACAGTCAGTACTTC
V gene: TRBV5-4; clone size: .; D gene: TRBD2; J gene: TRBJ2-7; CDR3 protein: CASSGPSGRSYEQYF; CDR3 DNA: TGTGCCAGCAGCGGGCCGAGCGGGAGATCCTACGAGCAGTACTTC
V gene: TRBV7-2; clone size: .; D gene: TRBD1; J gene: TRBJ1-2; CDR3 protein: CASSPTLGQTAGYTF; CDR3 DNA: TGTGCCAGCAGCCCCACCCTGGGACAGACAGCGGGCTACACCTTC
V gene: TRBV27; clone size: .; D gene: .; J gene: TRBJ1-5; CDR3 protein: CASSPGRTYSNQPQHF; CDR3 DNA: TGTGCCAGCAGTCCCGGACGGACTTATAGCAATCAGCCCCAGCATTTT
V gene: TRBV19; clone size: .; D gene: TRBD1; J gene: TRBJ1-5; CDR3 protein: CASSIRDSNQPQHF; CDR3 DNA: TGTGCCAGTAGTATTAGGGACAGTAATCAGCCCCAGCATTTT
V gene: TRBV10-1; clone size: .; D gene: TRBD1; J gene: TRBJ1-2; CDR3 protein: CASSDGQGRGYTF; CDR3 DNA: TGCGCCAGCAGTGACGGACAGGGGAGGGGCTACACCTTC
V gene: TRBV9; clone size: .; D gene: TRBD2; J gene: TRBJ2-5; CDR3 protein: CASSVASGGFGETQYF; CDR3 DNA: TGTGCCAGCAGCGTAGCAAGCGGGGGGTTCGGGGAGACCCAGTACTTC
V gene: TRBV2; clone size: .; D gene: .; J gene: TRBJ1-1; CDR3 protein: CASSEKGWRTEAFF; CDR3 DNA: TGTGCCAGCAGTGAAAAGGGGTGGCGCACTGAAGCTTTCTTT
V gene: TRBV5-4; clone size: once; D gene: .; J gene: TRBJ1-1; CDR3 protein: CASSLHQGGAEAFF; CDR3 DNA: TGTGCCAGCAGCTTACACCAGGGAGGCGCTGAAGCTTTCTTT
V gene: TRBV29-1; clone size: .; D gene: TRBD1; J gene: TRBJ1-1; CDR3 protein: CSLEGATEAFF; CDR3 DNA: TGCAGCCTCGAGGGGGCGACTGAAGCTTTCTTT
V gene: TRBV11-2; clone size: few; D gene: TRBD1; J gene: TRBJ2-7; CDR3 protein: CASSPGQGYYEQYF; CDR3 DNA: TGTGCCAGCAGCCCCGGACAGGGTTACTACGAGCAGTACTTC
V gene: TRBV4-1; clone size: once; D gene: .; J gene: TRBJ1-5; CDR3 protein: CASSQALTGSTNQPQHF; CDR3 DNA: TGCGCCAGCAGCCAGGCCCTTACAGGGAGCACCAATCAGCCCCAGCATTTT
V gene: TRBV6-5; clone size: .; D gene: .; J gene: TRBJ1-1; CDR3 protein: CASRRDTEAFF; CDR3 DNA: TGTGCCAGCAGACGGGACACTGAAGCTTTCTTT
V gene: TRBV19; clone size: .; D gene: TRBD1; J gene: TRBJ1-1; CDR3 protein: CASSPRQGATEAFF; CDR3 DNA: TGTGCCAGTAGTCCCCGACAGGGGGCCACTGAAGCTTTCTTT
V gene: TRBV7-9; clone size: once; D gene: .; J gene: TRBJ2-5; CDR3 protein: CASSFTAQETQYF; CDR3 DNA: TGTGCCAGCAGCTTTACAGCCCAAGAGACCCAGTACTTC
V gene: TRBV4-2; clone size: .; D gene: TRBD2; J gene: TRBJ2-5; CDR3 protein: CASSQDRGGETQYF; CDR3 DNA: TGTGCCAGCAGCCAAGATCGGGGGGGTGAGACCCAGTACTTC
V gene: TRBV10-3; clone size: once; D gene: .; J gene: TRBJ1-1; CDR3 protein: CAISHTAGKFTDTEAFF; CDR3 DNA: TGTGCCATCAGTCATACTGCAGGGAAATTTACGGACACTGAAGCTTTCTTT
V gene: TRBV7-8; clone size: .; D gene: TRBD2; J gene: TRBJ2-3; CDR3 protein: CASSLSGSGGDTQYF; CDR3 DNA: TGTGCCAGCAGCTTATCCGGTAGCGGGGGGGATACGCAGTATTTT
V gene: TRBV19; clone size: once; D gene: .; J gene: TRBJ1-5; CDR3 protein: CASSRQSNQPQHF; CDR3 DNA: TGTGCCAGTAGCAGACAGAGCAATCAGCCCCAGCATTTT
V gene: TRBV27; clone size: .; D gene: TRBD1; J gene: TRBJ1-5; CDR3 protein: CASSPDRGRRGNQPQHF; CDR3 DNA: TGTGCCAGCAGTCCGGACAGGGGGCGAAGAGGCAATCAGCCCCAGCATTTT
V gene: TRBV6-6; clone size: .; D gene: TRBD1; J gene: TRBJ1-3; CDR3 protein: CASGPLQGGNTIYF; CDR3 DNA: TGTGCCAGCGGACCCTTACAGGGGGGTAACACCATATATTTT
V gene: TRBV30; clone size: few; D gene: TRBD2; J gene: TRBJ2-5; CDR3 protein: CAWSGSGRVGETQYF; CDR3 DNA: TGTGCCTGGAGTGGAAGCGGGAGGGTGGGCGAGACCCAGTACTTC
V gene: TRBV12-5; clone size: .; D gene: .; J gene: TRBJ1-3; CDR3 protein: CASASQGIIGNTIYF; CDR3 DNA: TGTGCTAGTGCCAGCCAGGGGATTATTGGAAACACCATATATTTT
V gene: TRBV6-1; clone size: .; D gene: .; J gene: TRBJ1-2; CDR3 protein: CASSEGVRRQSEGGYTF; CDR3 DNA: TGTGCCAGCAGTGAAGGGGTTAGGAGGCAGTCAGAGGGCGGCTACACCTTC